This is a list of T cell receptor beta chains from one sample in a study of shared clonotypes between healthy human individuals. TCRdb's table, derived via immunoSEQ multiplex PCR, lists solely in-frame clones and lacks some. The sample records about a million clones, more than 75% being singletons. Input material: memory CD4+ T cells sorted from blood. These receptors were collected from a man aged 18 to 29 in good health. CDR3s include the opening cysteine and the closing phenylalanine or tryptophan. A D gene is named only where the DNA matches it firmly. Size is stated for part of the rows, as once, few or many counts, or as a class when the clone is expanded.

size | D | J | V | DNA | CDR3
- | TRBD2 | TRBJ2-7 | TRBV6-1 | TGTGCCAGCAGCTCCGAACCGGGACTACCTTACGAGCAGTACTTC | CASSSEPGLPYEQYF
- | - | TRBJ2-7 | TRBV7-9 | TGTGCCAGCAGCTTAGGGGATGGGACAATTTTGGGAGAGCAGTACTTC | CASSLGDGTILGEQYF
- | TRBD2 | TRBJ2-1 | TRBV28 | TGTGCCAGCAGTTTGAGCGGGGGGAAAGGGAGCAATGAGCAGTTCTTC | CASSLSGGKGSNEQFF
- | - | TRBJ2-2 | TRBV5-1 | TGCGCCAGCAGCTCGGGCTCGAACACCGGGGAGCTGTTTTTT | CASSSGSNTGELFF
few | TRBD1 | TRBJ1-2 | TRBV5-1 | TGCGCCAGCCGTGACAGGGGGCTTCTAACCTTC | CASRDRGLLTF
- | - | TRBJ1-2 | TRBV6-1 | TGTGCCAGCAGTGAACAAATAGGCCTTAACTATGGCTACACCTTC | CASSEQIGLNYGYTF
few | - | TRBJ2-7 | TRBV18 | TGTGCCAGCTCACCACCGACCCAGCGAGACGAGCAGTACTTC | CASSPPTQRDEQYF
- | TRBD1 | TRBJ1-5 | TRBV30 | TGTGCCTGGAGTAGGGACAGAACAGGGGATAGCAATCAGCCCCAGCATTTT | CAWSRDRTGDSNQPQHF
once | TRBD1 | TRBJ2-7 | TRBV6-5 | TGTGCCAGCAGTTACCAAAACAGGGGTGGGTACGAGCAGTACTTC | CASSYQNRGGYEQYF
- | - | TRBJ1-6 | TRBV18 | TGTGCCAGCTCACCAGAGGGAAATAATTCACCCCTCCACTTT | CASSPEGNNSPLHF
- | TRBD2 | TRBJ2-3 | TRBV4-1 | TGCGCCAGCAGCCGGACTAGCGTGGGTCCCACAGATACGCAGTATTTT | CASSRTSVGPTDTQYF
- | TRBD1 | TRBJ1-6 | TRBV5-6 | TGTGCCAGCAGCTTGGTGCAGGGGGCCCCGCTATGGGTCAATTCACCCCTCCACTTT | CASSLVQGAPLWVNSPLHF
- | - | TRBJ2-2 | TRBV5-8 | TGTGCCAGCAGCCGAGACAGTTTCACGAACACCGGGGAGCTGTTTTTT | CASSRDSFTNTGELFF
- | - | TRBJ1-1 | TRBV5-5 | TGTGCCAGCAGCTGGAGTCGCGGAAGCACTGAAGCTTTCTTT | CASSWSRGSTEAFF
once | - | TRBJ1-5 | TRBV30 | TGTGCCTGGGGGACATTACAGGGAACTCAGCCCCAGCATTTT | CAWGTLQGTQPQHF
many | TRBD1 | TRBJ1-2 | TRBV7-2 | TGTGCCAGCAGCTTATGGGGACAGAACTATGGCTACACCTTC | CASSLWGQNYGYTF
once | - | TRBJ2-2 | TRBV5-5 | TGTGCCAGCAGCTTGTTTCCCACCGGGGAGCTGTTTTTT | CASSLFPTGELFF